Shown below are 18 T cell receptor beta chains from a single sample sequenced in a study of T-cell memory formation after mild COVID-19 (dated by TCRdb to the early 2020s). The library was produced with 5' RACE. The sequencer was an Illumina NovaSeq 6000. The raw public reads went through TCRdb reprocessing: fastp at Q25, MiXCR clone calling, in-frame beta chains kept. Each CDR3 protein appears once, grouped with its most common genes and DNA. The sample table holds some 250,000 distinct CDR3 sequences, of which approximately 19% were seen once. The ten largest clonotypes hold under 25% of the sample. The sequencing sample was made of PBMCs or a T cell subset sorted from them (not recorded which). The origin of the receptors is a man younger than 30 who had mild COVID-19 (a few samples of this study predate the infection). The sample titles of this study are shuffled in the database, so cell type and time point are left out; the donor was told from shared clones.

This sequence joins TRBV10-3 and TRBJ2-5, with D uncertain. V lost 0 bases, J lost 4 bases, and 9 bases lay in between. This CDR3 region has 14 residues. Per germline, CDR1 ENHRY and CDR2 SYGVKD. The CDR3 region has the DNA TGTGCCATCAGTGAGTCCCCGTACTTAGAGACCCAGTACTTC. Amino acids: CAISESPYLETQYF.

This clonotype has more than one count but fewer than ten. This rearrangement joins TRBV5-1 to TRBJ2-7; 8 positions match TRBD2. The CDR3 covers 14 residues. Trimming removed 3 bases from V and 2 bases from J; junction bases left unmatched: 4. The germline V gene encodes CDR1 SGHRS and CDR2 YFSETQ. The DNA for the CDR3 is TGCGCCAGCAGCTATGCGGGGGGCACCTACGAGCAGTACTTC. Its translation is CASSYAGGTYEQYF. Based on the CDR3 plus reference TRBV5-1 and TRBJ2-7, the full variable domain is KAGVTQTPRYLIKTRGQQVTLSCSPISGHRSVSWYQQTPGQGLQFLFEYFSETQRNKGNFPGRFSGRQFSNSRSEMNVSTLELGDSALYLCASSYAGGTYEQYFGPGTRLTVT.

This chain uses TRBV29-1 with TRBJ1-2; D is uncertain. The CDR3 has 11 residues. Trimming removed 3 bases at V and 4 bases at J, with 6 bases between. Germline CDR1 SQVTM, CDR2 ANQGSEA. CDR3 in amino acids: CSVESGYGYTF. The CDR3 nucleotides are TGCAGCGTTGAGTCAGGCTATGGCTACACCTTC.

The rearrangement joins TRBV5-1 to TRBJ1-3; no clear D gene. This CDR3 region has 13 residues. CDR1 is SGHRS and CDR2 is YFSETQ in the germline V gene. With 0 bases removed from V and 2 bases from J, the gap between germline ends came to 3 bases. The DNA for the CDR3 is TGCGCCAGCAGCTTGGGGGCTGGAAACACCATATATTTT. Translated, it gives CASSLGAGNTIYF.

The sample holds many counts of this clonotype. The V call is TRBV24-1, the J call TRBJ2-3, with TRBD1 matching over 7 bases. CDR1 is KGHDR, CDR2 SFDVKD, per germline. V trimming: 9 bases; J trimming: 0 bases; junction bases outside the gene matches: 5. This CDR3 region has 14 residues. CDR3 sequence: CATGTEHSTDTQYF. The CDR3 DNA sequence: TGTGCCACCGGGACAGAGCATAGCACAGATACGCAGTATTTT.

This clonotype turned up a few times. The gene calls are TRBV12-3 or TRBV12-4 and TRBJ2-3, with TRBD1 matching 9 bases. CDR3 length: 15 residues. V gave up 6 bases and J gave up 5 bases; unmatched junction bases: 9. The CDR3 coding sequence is TGTGCCAGCAGCCAAGGACAGGGGAGGGGAGATACGCAGTATTTT. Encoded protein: CASSQGQGRGDTQYF.

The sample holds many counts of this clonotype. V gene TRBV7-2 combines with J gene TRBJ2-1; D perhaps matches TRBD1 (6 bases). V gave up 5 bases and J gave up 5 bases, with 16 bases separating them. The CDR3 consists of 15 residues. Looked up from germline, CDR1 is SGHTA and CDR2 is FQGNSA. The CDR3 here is CASSTTGSSHNEQFF. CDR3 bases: TGTGCCAGCAGCACGACAGGTTCGTCCCACAATGAGCAGTTCTTC. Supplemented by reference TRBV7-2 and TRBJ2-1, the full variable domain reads GAGVSQSPSNKVTEKGKDVELRCDPISGHTALYWYRQSLGQGLEFLIYFQGNSAPDKSGLPSDRFSAERTGGSVSTLTIQRTQQEDSAVYLCASSTTGSSHNEQFFGPGTRLTVL.

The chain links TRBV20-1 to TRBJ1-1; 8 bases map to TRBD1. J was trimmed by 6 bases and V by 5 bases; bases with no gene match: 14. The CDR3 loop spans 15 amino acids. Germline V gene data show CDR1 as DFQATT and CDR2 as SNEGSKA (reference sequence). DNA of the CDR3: TGCAGTGCTCCTCGGGACAGGCTCGGGGTGGCTGAAGCTTTCTTT. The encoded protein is CSAPRDRLGVAEAFF.

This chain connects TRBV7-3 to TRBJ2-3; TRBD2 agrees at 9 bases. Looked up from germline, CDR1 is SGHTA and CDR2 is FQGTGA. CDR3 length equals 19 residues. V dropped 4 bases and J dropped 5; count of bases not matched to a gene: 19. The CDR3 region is CASSSPTSSSGGPEDTQYF. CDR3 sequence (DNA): TGTGCCAGCAGCTCACCAACCTCGAGTAGCGGGGGCCCAGAAGATACGCAGTATTTT.

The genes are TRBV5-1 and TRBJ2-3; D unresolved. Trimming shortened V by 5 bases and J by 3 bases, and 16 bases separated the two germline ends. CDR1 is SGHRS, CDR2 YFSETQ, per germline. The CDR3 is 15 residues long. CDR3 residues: CASRSRTDSTDTQYF. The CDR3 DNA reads TGCGCCAGCAGGTCACGGACGGATTCAACAGATACGCAGTATTTT.

Written as DNA, the CDR3 is TGCAGTGCTAGAGATATCCGCGGCTTCCAAGAGACCCAGTACTTC. It encodes CSARDIRGFQETQYF. The rearrangement links TRBV20-1 to TRBJ2-5; no definite D call. The CDR3 has 15 residues. Trimming took 0 bases from V and 1 from J, leaving 12 bases between them. CDR1 and CDR2 from the germline V gene are DFQATT and SNEGSKA (reference sequence).

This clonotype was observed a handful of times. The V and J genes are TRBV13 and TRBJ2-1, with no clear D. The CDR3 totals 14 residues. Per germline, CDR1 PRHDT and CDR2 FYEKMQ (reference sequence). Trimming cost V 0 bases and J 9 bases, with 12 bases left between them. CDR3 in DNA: TGTGCCAGCAGCTTAGGCCAGGTCCTTAGTGAGCAGTTCTTC. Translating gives CASSLGQVLSEQFF. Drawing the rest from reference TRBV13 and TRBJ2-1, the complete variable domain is AAGVIQSPRHLIKEKRETATLKCYPIPRHDTVYWYQQGPGQDPQFLISFYEKMQSDKGSIPDRFSAQQFSDYHSELNMSSLELGDSALYFCASSLGQVLSEQFFGPGTRLTVL.

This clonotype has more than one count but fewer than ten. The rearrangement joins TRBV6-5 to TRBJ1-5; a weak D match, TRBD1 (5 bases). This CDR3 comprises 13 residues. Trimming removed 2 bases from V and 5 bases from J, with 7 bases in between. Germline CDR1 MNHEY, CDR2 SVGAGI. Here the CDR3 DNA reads TGTGCCAGCAGTTACCAGGGTGATCAGCCCCAGCATTTT. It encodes CASSYQGDQPQHF.

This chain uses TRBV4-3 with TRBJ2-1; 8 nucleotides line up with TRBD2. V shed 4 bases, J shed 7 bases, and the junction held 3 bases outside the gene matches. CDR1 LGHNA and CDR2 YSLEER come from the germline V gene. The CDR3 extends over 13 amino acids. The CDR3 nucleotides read TGCGCCAGCAGCCTAGCGGGGCTAAATGAGCAGTTCTTC. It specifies CASSLAGLNEQFF.

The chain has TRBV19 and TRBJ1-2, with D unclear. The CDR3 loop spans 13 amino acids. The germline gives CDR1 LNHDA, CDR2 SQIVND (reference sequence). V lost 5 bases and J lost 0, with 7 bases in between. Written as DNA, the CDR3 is TGTGCCAGTAGTCCCGCCTCTAACTATGGCTACACCTTC. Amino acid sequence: CASSPASNYGYTF. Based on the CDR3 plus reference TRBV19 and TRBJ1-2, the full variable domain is DGGITQSPKYLFRKEGQNVTLSCEQNLNHDAMYWYRQDPGQGLRLIYYSQIVNDFQKGDIAEGYSVSREKKESFPLTVTSAQKNPTAFYLCASSPASNYGYTFGSGTRLTVV.

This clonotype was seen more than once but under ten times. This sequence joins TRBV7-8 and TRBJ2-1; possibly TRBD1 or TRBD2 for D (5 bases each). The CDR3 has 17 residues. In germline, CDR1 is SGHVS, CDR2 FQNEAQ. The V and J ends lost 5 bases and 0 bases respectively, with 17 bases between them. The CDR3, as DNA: TGTGCCAGCAGCCACGACGAGGGACCTAGCTCCTACAATGAGCAGTTCTTC. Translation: CASSHDEGPSSYNEQFF.

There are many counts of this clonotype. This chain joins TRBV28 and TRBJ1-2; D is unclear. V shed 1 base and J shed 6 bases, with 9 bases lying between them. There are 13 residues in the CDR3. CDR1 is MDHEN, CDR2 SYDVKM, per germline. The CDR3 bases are TGTGCCAGCAGTTTATCGAATGCGGATGGCTACACCTTC. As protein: CASSLSNADGYTF.

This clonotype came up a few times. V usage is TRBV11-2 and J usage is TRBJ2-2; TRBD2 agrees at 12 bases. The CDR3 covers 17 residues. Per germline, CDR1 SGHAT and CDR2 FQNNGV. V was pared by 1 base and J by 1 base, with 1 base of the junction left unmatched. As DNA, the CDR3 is TGTGCCAGCAGCTTAGCTAGCGGGGGGGTGAACACCGGGGAGCTGTTTTTT. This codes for CASSLASGGVNTGELFF.